Following are 26 T cell receptor beta chains from one sample sequenced in a study of Ad26.COV2.S vaccination and SARS-CoV-2 variants. Treatment reported: around 19 received Ad26.COV2.S at low or high dose, single or two shots; several received placebo; per-sample allocation not given. Sampling was performed 63 days after the first vaccine or placebo injection. Clones were sequenced by immunoSEQ multiplex PCR, and TCRdb holds only the in-frame ones, with some missing. The table has about 420,000 clones, 88% seen once. The sample in question was peripheral blood, obtained in a trial of Ad26.COV2.S vaccine versus placebo. All receptors come from a person between 18 and 65 years old who received the Ad26.COV2.S COVID-19 vaccine or a placebo.

The rearrangement uses TRBV5-6 and TRBJ2-5; D ambiguous. Germline CDR1 SGHDT, CDR2 YYEEEE. Between the trimmed V and J ends, which lost 2 bases and 2 bases, there was a span of 13 bases. The CDR3 covers 15 residues. CDR3 loop: CASSFLDVAQETQYF. In DNA, the CDR3 is TGTGCCAGCAGCTTCCTCGACGTAGCACAAGAGACCCAGTACTTC.

The CDR3: CASSLNGGGEQYF. The CDR3 coding sequence is TGTGCCAGCAGCTTAAATGGGGGTGGCGAGCAGTACTTC. This chain links TRBV7-3 with TRBJ2-7; tentatively, D is TRBD1 or TRBD2 (5 bases each). In germline, CDR1 is SGHTA, CDR2 FQGTGA. Trimming shortened V by 1 base and J by 6 bases, and 10 bases separated the two germline ends. The CDR3 consists of 13 residues.

V usage is TRBV9 and J usage is TRBJ1-2; 12 nucleotides agree with TRBD1. The CDR3 length is 17 residues. V trimming: 1 base; J trimming: 3 bases; junction bases outside the gene matches: 7. Germline V gene sequence: CDR1 SGDLS, CDR2 YYNGEE. CDR3 loop: CASSVSKGQGADYGYTF. The DNA of the CDR3 is TGTGCCAGCAGCGTATCTAAGGGACAGGGGGCCGACTATGGCTACACCTTC.

The chain recombines TRBV7-2 with TRBJ2-7, with 8 bases matching TRBD1. The CDR3 consists of 15 residues. CDR1 and CDR2 from the germline V gene are SGHTA and FQGNSA. V shed 7 bases and J 1 base; nucleotides not matched to a gene: 9. The CDR3 nucleotides read TGTGCCAGCACCCCCATGGACAGGGCGTCCTACGAGCAGTACTTC. This encodes CASTPMDRASYEQYF.

J is TRBJ2-7 and V is TRBV7-2, with no clear D. Between the trimmed V and J ends, which lost 1 base and 2 bases, there was a span of 9 bases. Germline V CDR1 and CDR2: SGHTA, FQGNSA. There are 14 residues in the CDR3. In nucleotides, the CDR3 is TGTGCCAGCAGCTTAGATCAGATGGCCTACGAGCAGTACTTC. Translation gives CASSLDQMAYEQYF.

The chain uses TRBV7-9 and TRBJ2-1; D gene uncertain. CDR3 length: 14 residues. With 1 base removed from V and 14 bases from J, the gap between germline ends came to 18 bases. Germline CDR1 is SEHNR and CDR2 is FQNEAQ (reference sequence). CDR3: CASSLGPEAAKEFF. The CDR3 DNA sequence: TGTGCCAGCAGCTTAGGACCAGAGGCAGCTAAAGAGTTCTTC.

This chain connects TRBV5-6 to TRBJ2-7; a weak D match, TRBD2 (5 bases). The germline gives CDR1 SGHDT, CDR2 YYEEEE. The germline V and J ends were trimmed by 4 bases and 5 bases, with 16 bases remaining between them. The CDR3 consists of 14 residues. CDR3 sequence (DNA): TGTGCCAGCAGCCGTAAACTAGGTGCAGACGAGCAGTACTTC. Translated: CASSRKLGADEQYF.

The CDR3: CAWSVGLHNEQYF. The CDR3 region has the DNA TGTGCCTGGAGTGTAGGATTACACAACGAGCAGTACTTC. The chain links TRBV30 to TRBJ2-7; D unresolved. The CDR3 has 13 residues. Germline values: CDR1 GTSNPN, CDR2 SVGIG (reference sequence). V was cut by 0 bases and J by 5 bases, with 11 bases left in between.

The genes are TRBV29-1 and TRBJ1-2; TRBD1 is a possible D gene (5 bases). Germline V gene lookup returns CDR1 SQVTM and CDR2 ANQGSEA. The CDR3 is 12 amino acids. Trimming left V 7 bases short and J 8 bases short, with 17 bases between. For the CDR3, the DNA is TGCAGCGCGACAGAGACAGAGGGGGGCTACACCTTC. As protein: CSATETEGGYTF.

This sequence joins TRBV9 and TRBJ1-2; D is unclear. The CDR3 is made up of 17 amino acids. V was pared by 3 bases and J by 0 bases, with 18 bases between. Germline V gives CDR1 SGDLS, CDR2 YYNGEE. The chain's CDR3 is CASSAQVKRNTNYGYTF. For the CDR3, the DNA is TGTGCCAGCAGCGCCCAAGTCAAGCGGAACACTAACTATGGCTACACCTTC.

The rearrangement links TRBV5-6 to TRBJ2-1, with D possibly matching TRBD2 (6 bases). The CDR3 is 13 residues long. Deletions cut 2 bases from V and 6 bases from J, with 9 bases between. Germline values: CDR1 SGHDT, CDR2 YYEEEE. The CDR3 is CASSFRGANEQFF. The CDR3 nucleotides read TGTGCCAGCAGCTTCCGCGGGGCCAATGAGCAGTTCTTC.

This chain uses TRBV7-6 with TRBJ2-3; 15 bases align to TRBD2. The V gene's germline CDR1 is SGHVS and CDR2 FNYEAQ. The V gene end was trimmed by 2 bases and the J gene end by 4 bases; junction bases not matched to a gene: 10. The CDR3 has 19 residues. In nucleotides, the CDR3 is TGTGCCAGCAGCTTAAGGGGACTAGCGGGGGGCCGATTGGCAGATACGCAGTATTTT. This gives the protein CASSLRGLAGGRLADTQYF.

The chain combines TRBV3-1 (or the pseudogene TRBV3-2) with TRBJ2-3, with 8 bases identical to TRBD1. This CDR3 is built from 16 residues. After removal of 1 base from V and 3 bases from J, the junction contained 6 bases not matched to a gene. Germline assignment: CDR1 LGHDT and CDR2 YNNKEL (reference sequence). The CDR3 region has the DNA TGTGCCAGCAGCCAAGGTGCAGGGGGCGGAACAGATACGCAGTATTTT. It yields the protein CASSQGAGGGTDTQYF.

The count of this clone is one. This sequence joins TRBV6-1 and TRBJ1-6; no firm D call. The germline V gene encodes CDR1 MNHNS and CDR2 SASEGT. CDR3 length: 16 residues. Trimming removed 4 bases at V and 9 bases at J, with 19 bases between. DNA for the CDR3: TGTGCCAGCAGTGCCAGAGGGCGGATCGAAGGTTCACCCCTCCACTTT. It translates to CASSARGRIEGSPLHF.

The chain employs TRBV5-5 and TRBJ2-5; TRBD1 is a possible D gene (5 bases). Germline CDR1 reads SGHKS; CDR2 reads YYEKEE (reference sequence). Deletions cut 4 bases from V and 0 bases from J, with 16 bases between. The CDR3 runs 16 residues. In DNA form, the CDR3 reads TGTGCCAGCAGCACCAGGACACTTTCGTACCAAGAGACCCAGTACTTC. This encodes CASSTRTLSYQETQYF.

V and J are TRBV7-9 and TRBJ2-3; D is perhaps TRBD1 or TRBD2 (6 bases each). The CDR3 covers 15 residues. CDR1 and CDR2 (germline): SEHNR, FQNEAQ (reference sequence). The ends were cut back, 6 bases at V and 4 bases at J, with 17 bases in the middle. CDR3 coding DNA: TGTGCCAGCAGTGTAGGAGGGGGATTGGCAGATACGCAGTATTTT. Protein sequence: CASSVGGGLADTQYF.

This rearrangement joins TRBV28 to TRBJ2-7, with TRBD1 matching over 8 bases. J gave up 3 bases and V 3 bases, and 7 bases lay outside the gene matches. This CDR3 has 15 residues. Germline values: CDR1 MDHEN, CDR2 SYDVKM. The CDR3 bases are TGTGCCAGCAGTTTCAGGGGGCCTTACTACTACGAGCAGTACTTC. Amino acid sequence: CASSFRGPYYYEQYF. Full variable domain (outside the CDR3, taken from reference TRBV28 and TRBJ2-7): DVKVTQSSRYLVKRTGEKVFLECVQDMDHENMFWYRQDPGLGLRLIYFSYDVKMKEKGDIPEGYSVSREKKERFSLILESASTNQTSMYLCASSFRGPYYYEQYFGPGTRLTVT.

This clone has a single count. The chain uses TRBV5-4 and TRBJ1-1; 8 positions match TRBD1. Germline loops: CDR1 SGHNT, CDR2 YYREEE (reference sequence). The J segment lost 2 bases and the V segment lost 4 bases, leaving 7 bases of the junction unmatched. The CDR3 covers 15 residues. The CDR3 nucleotides are TGTGCCAGCAGCCTTCTCAGGGGGCGAAACACTGAAGCTTTCTTT. Encoded protein: CASSLLRGRNTEAFF.

The chain has TRBV24-1 and TRBJ2-1; 7 positions match TRBD2. In germline, CDR1 is KGHDR, CDR2 SFDVKD. V was pared by 5 bases and J by 9 bases, with 9 bases of the junction left unmatched. CDR3 length: 14 amino acids. The CDR3 DNA follows: TGTGCCACCAGTGCCCTTGGGGGGGGAGGTGAGCAGTTCTTC. As protein: CATSALGGGGEQFF.

The V gene is TRBV7-2, the J gene TRBJ1-1; D uncertain. The V end lost 4 bases, the J end lost 5 bases, and 11 bases lay between the germline ends. The CDR3 is 13 residues long. CDR1 SGHTA and CDR2 FQGNSA come from the germline V gene. CDR3 in DNA: TGTGCCAGCAGCTCAGGACTGCGGACTGAAGCTTTCTTT. Its translation: CASSSGLRTEAFF.

The rearrangement uses TRBV7-2 and TRBJ2-1; perhaps TRBD1 as D (5 bases). Trimming took off 2 bases at V and 7 bases at J, with 15 bases between the two ends. CDR3 length equals 15 residues. Germline CDR1 reads SGHTA; CDR2 reads FQGNSA. The CDR3 loop reads CASSLLGARSNEQFF. The CDR3 DNA sequence: TGTGCCAGCAGCTTATTAGGGGCGCGATCGAATGAGCAGTTCTTC.

The V call is TRBV28, the J call TRBJ1-5; 8 positions agree with TRBD1. The germline V gene encodes CDR1 MDHEN and CDR2 SYDVKM. V dropped 2 bases and J dropped 11; count of bases not matched to a gene: 14. The CDR3 is 16 amino acids. CDR3 protein: CASSLGGRGRHMAQHF. DNA of the CDR3: TGTGCCAGCAGTTTAGGGGGCAGGGGGCGCCATATGGCCCAGCATTTT. Combining the CDR3 with reference TRBV28 and TRBJ1-5 gives the whole variable domain DVKVTQSSRYLVKRTGEKVFLECVQDMDHENMFWYRQDPGLGLRLIYFSYDVKMKEKGDIPEGYSVSREKKERFSLILESASTNQTSMYLCASSLGGRGRHMAQHFGDGTRLSIL.

V usage is TRBV5-4 and J usage is TRBJ2-7; 8 bases are a match to TRBD2. Germline V lookup: CDR1 SGHNT, CDR2 YYREEE (reference sequence). Trimming cost V 3 bases and J 1 base; bases outside gene matches: 3. The CDR3 contains 14 residues. For the CDR3, the DNA is TGTGCCAGCAGCTCCGGACTAGCATCCTACGAGCAGTACTTC. This codes for CASSSGLASYEQYF. Full variable domain (missing parts from reference TRBV5-4 and TRBJ2-7): ETGVTQSPTHLIKTRGQQVTLRCSSQSGHNTVSWYQQALGQGPQFIFQYYREEENGRGNFPPRFSGLQFPNYSSELNVNALELDDSALYLCASSSGLASYEQYFGPGTRLTVT.

The chain joins TRBV7-9 to TRBJ2-7, with 9 bases matching TRBD1. The germline V gene has CDR1 SEHNR and CDR2 FQNEAQ (reference sequence). The CDR3 is 13 residues long. Trimming cost V 4 bases and J 9 bases; bases outside gene matches: 7. Written as DNA, the CDR3 is TGTGCCAGCAGCTACAACAGGGGGCTCGGGCAGTACTTC. Translating it yields CASSYNRGLGQYF.

The chain recombines TRBV30 with TRBJ1-6; no clear D. The V end lost 1 base, the J end lost 0 bases, and 7 bases lay between the germline ends. CDR1 GTSNPN and CDR2 SVGIG come from the germline V gene (reference sequence). CDR3 length equals 15 residues. CDR3 bases: TGTGCCTGGAGTGAGGAGAGCTCCTATAATTCACCCCTCCACTTT. Protein: CAWSEESSYNSPLHF.

This clone was detected only a few times. The V and J genes are TRBV7-9 and TRBJ2-7; D uncertain. Per germline, CDR1 SEHNR and CDR2 FQNEAQ (reference sequence). The V and J ends lost 0 bases and 1 base respectively, with 7 bases between them. The CDR3 runs 14 residues. CDR3 bases: TGTGCCAGCAGCTTAGCGAACAGATCCTACGAGCAGTACTTC. The encoded protein is CASSLANRSYEQYF.